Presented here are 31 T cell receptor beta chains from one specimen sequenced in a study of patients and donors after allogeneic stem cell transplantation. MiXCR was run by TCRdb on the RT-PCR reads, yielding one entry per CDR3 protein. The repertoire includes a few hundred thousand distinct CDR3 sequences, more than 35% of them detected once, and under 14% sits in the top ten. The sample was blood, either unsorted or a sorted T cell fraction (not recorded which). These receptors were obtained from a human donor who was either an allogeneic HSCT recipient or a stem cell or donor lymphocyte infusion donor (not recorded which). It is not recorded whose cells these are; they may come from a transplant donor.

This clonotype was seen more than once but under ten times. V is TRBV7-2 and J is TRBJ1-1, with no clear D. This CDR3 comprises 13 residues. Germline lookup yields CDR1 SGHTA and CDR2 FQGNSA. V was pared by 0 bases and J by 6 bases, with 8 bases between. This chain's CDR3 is CASSLAGFAEAFF. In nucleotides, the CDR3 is TGTGCCAGCAGCTTAGCTGGTTTCGCTGAAGCTTTCTTT. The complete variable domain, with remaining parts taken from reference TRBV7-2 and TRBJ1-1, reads GAGVSQSPSNKVTEKGKDVELRCDPISGHTALYWYRQSLGQGLEFLIYFQGNSAPDKSGLPSDRFSAERTGGSVSTLTIQRTQQEDSAVYLCASSLAGFAEAFFGQGTRLTVV.

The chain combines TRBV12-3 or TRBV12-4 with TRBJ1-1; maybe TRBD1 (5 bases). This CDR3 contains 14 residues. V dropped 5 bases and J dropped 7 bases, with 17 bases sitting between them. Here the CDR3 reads CASSHLGARSEAFF. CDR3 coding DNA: TGTGCCAGCAGTCACCTAGGGGCGCGGAGTGAAGCTTTCTTT.

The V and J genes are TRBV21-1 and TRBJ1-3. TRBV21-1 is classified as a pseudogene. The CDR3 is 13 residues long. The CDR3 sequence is CASSKISGNTIYF. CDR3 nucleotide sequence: TGTGCCAGCAGCAAAATCTCTGGAAACACCATATATTTT.

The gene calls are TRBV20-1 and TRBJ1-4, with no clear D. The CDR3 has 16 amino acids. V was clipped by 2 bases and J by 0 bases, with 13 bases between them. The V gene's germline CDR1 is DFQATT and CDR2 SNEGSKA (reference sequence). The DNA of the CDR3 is TGCAGTGCTAGAAGGAGGCGGCCTTCAACTAATGAAAAACTGTTTTTT. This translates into CSARRRRPSTNEKLFF.

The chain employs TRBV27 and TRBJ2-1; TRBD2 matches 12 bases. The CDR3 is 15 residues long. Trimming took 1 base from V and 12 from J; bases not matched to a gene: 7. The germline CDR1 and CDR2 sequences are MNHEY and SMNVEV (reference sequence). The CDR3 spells CASSLLGLAGMGQFF. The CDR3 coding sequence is TGTGCCAGCAGTTTATTAGGACTAGCGGGGATGGGGCAGTTCTTC.

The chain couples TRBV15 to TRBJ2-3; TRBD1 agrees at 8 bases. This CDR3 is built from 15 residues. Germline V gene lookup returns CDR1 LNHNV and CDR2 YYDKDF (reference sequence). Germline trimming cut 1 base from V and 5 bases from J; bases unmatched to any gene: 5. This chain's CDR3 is CATSRAGQGVDTQYF. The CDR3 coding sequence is TGTGCCACCAGCAGAGCAGGACAGGGAGTAGATACGCAGTATTTT.

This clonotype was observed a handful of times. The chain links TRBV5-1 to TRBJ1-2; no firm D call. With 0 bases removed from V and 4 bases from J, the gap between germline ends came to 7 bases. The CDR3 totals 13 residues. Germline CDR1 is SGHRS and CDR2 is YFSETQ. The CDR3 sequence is CASSLDGSYGYTF. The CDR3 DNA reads TGCGCCAGCAGCTTGGATGGGTCCTATGGCTACACCTTC.

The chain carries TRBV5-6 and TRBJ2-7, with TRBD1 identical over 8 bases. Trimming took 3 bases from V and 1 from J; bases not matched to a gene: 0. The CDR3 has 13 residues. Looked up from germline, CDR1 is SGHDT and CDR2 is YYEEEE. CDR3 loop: CASSWTGSYEQYF. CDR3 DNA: TGTGCCAGCAGCTGGACAGGGTCCTACGAGCAGTACTTC.

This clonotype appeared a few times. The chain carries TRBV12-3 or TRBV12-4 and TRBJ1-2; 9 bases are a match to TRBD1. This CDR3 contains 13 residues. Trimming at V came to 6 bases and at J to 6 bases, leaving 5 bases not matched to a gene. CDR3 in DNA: TGTGCCAGCAGACTTGACAGGGGGAATGGCTACACCTTC. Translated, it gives CASRLDRGNGYTF.

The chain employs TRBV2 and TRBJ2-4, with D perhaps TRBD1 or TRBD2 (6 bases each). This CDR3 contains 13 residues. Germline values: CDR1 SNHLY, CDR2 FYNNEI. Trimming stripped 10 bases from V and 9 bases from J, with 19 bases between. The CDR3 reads CATTLGGRGIQYF. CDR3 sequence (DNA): TGTGCCACCACCCTGGGGGGCAGGGGCATTCAGTACTTC.

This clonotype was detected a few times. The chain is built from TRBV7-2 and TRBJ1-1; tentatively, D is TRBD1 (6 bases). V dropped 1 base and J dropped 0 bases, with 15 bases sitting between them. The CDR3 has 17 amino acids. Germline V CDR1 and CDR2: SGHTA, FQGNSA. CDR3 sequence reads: CASSLVWTAKMNTEAFF. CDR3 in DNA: TGTGCCAGCAGCTTAGTTTGGACAGCGAAGATGAACACTGAAGCTTTCTTT.

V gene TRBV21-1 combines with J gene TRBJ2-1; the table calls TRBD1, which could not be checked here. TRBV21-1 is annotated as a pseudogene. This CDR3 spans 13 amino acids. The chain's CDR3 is CASSKMAIQVPFF. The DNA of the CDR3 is TGTGCCAGCAGCAAAATGGCTATACAGGTACCGTTCTTC.

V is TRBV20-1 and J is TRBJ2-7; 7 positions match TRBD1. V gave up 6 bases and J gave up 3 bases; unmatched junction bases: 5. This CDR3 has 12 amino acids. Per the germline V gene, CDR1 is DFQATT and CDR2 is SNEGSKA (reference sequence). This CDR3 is CSADDRDYEQYF. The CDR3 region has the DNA TGCAGTGCGGATGACAGGGACTACGAGCAGTACTTC.

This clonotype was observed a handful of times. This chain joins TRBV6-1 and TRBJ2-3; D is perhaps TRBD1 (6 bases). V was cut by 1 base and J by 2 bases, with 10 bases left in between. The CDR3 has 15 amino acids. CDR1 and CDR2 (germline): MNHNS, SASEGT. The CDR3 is CASSEGQGYTDTQYF. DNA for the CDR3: TGTGCCAGCAGTGAAGGCCAGGGGTACACAGATACGCAGTATTTT.

The CDR3 DNA reads as TGTGCCAGCACCAATGGGGCAGGGCGCGTCTATGGCTACACCTTC. Protein sequence: CASTNGAGRVYGYTF. V usage is TRBV7-9 and J usage is TRBJ1-2; a possible D gene is TRBD1 (5 bases). CDR1 is SEHNR and CDR2 is FQNEAQ in the germline V gene (reference sequence). This CDR3 spans 15 amino acids. V shed 7 bases and J shed 4 bases, with 19 bases lying between them.

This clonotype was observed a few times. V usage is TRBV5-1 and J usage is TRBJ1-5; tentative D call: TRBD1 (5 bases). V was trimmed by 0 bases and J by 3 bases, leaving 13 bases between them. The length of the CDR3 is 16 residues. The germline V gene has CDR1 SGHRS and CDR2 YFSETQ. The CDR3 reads CASSLAGGENNQPQHF. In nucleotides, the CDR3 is TGCGCCAGCAGCTTGGCCGGAGGGGAAAACAATCAGCCCCAGCATTTT.

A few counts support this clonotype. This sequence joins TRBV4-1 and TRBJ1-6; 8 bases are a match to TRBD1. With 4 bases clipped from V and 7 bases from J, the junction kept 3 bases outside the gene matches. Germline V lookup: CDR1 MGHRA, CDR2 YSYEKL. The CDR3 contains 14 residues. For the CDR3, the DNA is TGCGCCAGCAGCCTATGGACAGGGAATTCACCCCTCCACTTT. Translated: CASSLWTGNSPLHF.

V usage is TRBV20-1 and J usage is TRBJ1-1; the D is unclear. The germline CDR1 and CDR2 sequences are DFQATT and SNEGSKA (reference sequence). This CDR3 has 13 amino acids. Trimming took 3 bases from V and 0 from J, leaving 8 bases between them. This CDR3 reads CSASPVLNTEAFF. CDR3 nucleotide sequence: TGCAGTGCTAGCCCAGTCCTGAACACTGAAGCTTTCTTT.

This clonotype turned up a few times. CDR3 sequence: CASSQSGTTEAFF. The CDR3 nucleotides read TGTGCCAGCAGCCAGTCCGGGACCACTGAAGCTTTCTTT. This rearrangement joins TRBV4-2 to TRBJ1-1, with D possibly matching TRBD1 (5 bases). CDR1 LGHNA and CDR2 YNFKEQ come from the germline V gene. Trimming pared 3 bases from V and 4 bases from J, leaving 9 bases between. This CDR3 comprises 13 residues.

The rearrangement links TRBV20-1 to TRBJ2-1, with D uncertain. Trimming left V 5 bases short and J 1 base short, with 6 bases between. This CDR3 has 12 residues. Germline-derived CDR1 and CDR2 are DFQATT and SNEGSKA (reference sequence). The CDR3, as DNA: TGCAGTGCTGCTGAGTCCTACAATGAGCAGTTCTTC. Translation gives CSAAESYNEQFF.

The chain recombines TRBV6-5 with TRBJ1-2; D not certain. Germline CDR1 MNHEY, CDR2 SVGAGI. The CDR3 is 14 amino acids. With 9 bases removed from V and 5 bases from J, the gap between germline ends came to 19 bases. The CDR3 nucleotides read TGTGCCAGTGCGATGGGCGGTGAGGGTTATGGCTACACCTTC. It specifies CASAMGGEGYGYTF.

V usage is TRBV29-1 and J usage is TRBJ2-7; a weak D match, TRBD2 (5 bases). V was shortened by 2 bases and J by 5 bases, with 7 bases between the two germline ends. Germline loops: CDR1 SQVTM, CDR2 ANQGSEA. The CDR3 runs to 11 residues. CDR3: CSVESGDEQYF. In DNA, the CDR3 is TGCAGCGTTGAAAGCGGTGACGAGCAGTACTTC.

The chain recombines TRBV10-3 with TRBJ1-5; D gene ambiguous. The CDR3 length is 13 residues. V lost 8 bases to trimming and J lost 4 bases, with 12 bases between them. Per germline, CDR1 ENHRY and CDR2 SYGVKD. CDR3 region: CAIGGRENQPQHF. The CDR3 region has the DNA TGTGCCATCGGCGGACGGGAGAATCAGCCCCAGCATTTT.

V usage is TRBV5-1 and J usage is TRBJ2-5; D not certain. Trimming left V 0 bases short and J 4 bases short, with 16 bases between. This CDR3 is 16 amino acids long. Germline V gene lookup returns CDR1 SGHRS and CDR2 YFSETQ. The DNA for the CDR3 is TGCGCCAGCAGCTTGGCCGTCAGCATGGTGACAGAGACCCAGTACTTC. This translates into CASSLAVSMVTETQYF.

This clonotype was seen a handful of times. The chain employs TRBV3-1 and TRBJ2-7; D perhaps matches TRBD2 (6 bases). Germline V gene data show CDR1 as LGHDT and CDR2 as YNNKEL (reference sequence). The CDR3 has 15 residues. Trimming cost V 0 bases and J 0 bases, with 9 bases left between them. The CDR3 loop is CASSQDLLASYEQYF. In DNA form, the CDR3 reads TGTGCCAGCAGCCAAGATCTACTAGCCTCCTACGAGCAGTACTTC.

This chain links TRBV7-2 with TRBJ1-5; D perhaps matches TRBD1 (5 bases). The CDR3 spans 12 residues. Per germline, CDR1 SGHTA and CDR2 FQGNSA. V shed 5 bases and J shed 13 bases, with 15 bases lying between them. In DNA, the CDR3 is TGTGCCAGCAGCGCCGGGGGAAACAGGCAGCATTTT. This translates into CASSAGGNRQHF.

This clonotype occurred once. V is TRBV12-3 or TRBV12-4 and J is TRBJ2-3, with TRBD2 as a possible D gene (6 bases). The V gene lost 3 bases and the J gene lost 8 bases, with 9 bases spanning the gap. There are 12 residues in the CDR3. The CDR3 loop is CASSLAGFTQYF. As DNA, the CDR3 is TGTGCCAGCAGTTTGGCGGGGTTTACGCAGTATTTT.

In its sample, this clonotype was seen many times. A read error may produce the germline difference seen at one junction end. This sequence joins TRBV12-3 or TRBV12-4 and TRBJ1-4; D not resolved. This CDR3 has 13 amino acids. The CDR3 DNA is TGTGCGAGCATGAGAGGGAATAATGAAAAACTGTTTTTT. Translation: CASMRGNNEKLFF.

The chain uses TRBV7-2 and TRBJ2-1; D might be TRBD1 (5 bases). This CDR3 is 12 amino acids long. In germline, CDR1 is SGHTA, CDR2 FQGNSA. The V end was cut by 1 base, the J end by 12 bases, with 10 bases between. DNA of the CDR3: TGTGCCAGCAGCTTAGATGACAGCGCGCAGTTCTTC. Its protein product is CASSLDDSAQFF.

CDR3 in DNA: TGCAGCGTTGCCCGGGATGGCTACGAGCAGTACTTC. It yields the protein CSVARDGYEQYF. This chain connects TRBV29-1 to TRBJ2-7; tentatively, D is TRBD2 (5 bases). There are 12 residues in the CDR3. Germline V CDR1 and CDR2: SQVTM, ANQGSEA. The V and J ends lost 4 bases and 3 bases respectively, with 10 bases between them.

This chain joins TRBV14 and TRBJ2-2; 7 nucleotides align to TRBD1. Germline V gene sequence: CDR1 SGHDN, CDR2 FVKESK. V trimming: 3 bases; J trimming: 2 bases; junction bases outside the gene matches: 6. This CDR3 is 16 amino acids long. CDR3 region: CASSHGTAFNTGELFF. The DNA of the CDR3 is TGTGCCAGCAGCCACGGGACAGCGTTTAACACCGGGGAGCTGTTTTTT. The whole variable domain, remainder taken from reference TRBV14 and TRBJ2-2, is EAGVTQFPSHSVIEKGQTVTLRCDPISGHDNLYWYRRVMGKEIKFLLHFVKESKQDESGMPNNRFLAERTGGTYSTLKVQPAELEDSGVYFCASSHGTAFNTGELFFGEGSRLTVL.